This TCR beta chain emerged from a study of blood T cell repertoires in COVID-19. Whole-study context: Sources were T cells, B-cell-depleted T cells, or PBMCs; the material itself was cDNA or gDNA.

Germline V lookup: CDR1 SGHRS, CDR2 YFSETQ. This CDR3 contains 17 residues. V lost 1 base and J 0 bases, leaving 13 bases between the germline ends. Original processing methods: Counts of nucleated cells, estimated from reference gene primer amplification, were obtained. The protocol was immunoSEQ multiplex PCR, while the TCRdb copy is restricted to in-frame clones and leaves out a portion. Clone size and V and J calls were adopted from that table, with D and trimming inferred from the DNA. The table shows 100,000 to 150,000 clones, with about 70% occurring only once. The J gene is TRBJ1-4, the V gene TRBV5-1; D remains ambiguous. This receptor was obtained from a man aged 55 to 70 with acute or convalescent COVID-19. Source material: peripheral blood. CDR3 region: CASSLMGAVATNEKLFF. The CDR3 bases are TGCGCCAGCAGCTTGATGGGAGCGGTTGCAACTAATGAAAAACTGTTTTTT.